The 30 T cell receptor beta chains given below trace back to one sample, sequenced in a study of T-cell memory formation after mild COVID-19. TCRdb re-called the 5' RACE reads through MiXCR, storing one row per CDR3 protein. Of 580,000 or so distinct CDR3 sequences listed, roughly 17% were seen once; the top ten hold less than 10%. Material for sequencing was PBMCs or a T cell subset sorted from them (not recorded which). These receptors originate from an adult woman who had mild COVID-19 (a few samples of this study predate the infection). Cell type and time point are not known.

In this sample, this clonotype turned up a few times. The CDR3 protein is CASSRGVAGTEAFF. CDR3 nucleotide sequence: TGTGCCAGCAGCCGCGGAGTCGCGGGCACTGAAGCTTTCTTT. J is TRBJ1-1 and V is TRBV6-1; D gene uncertain. Trimming removed 6 bases at V and 4 bases at J, with 15 bases between. This CDR3 region has 14 residues. Germline assignment: CDR1 MNHNS and CDR2 SASEGT.

In its sample, this clonotype was seen a few times. The chain carries TRBV28 and TRBJ2-7; D gene uncertain. The CDR3 is 16 amino acids. Trimming took 2 bases from V and 5 from J, leaving 19 bases between them. The germline V gene encodes CDR1 MDHEN and CDR2 SYDVKM. CDR3 DNA: TGTGCCAGCAGTTTAAGGCAGCGCCTGGGGTTCCACGAGCAGTACTTC. Translated: CASSLRQRLGFHEQYF.

This clonotype was seen at least ten times. The chain is built from TRBV9 and TRBJ2-6; TRBD1 might be the D (5 bases). The ends were cut back, 4 bases at V and 2 bases at J, with 16 bases in the middle. Germline CDR1 reads SGDLS; CDR2 reads YYNGEE. There are 17 residues in the CDR3. DNA for the CDR3: TGTGCCAGCAGCCCCCCCTTATGGGGCGCTGGGGCCAACGTCCTGACTTTC. Residues: CASSPPLWGAGANVLTF.

This clonotype has only a few counts. V and J are TRBV7-9 and TRBJ2-3, with 10 nucleotides matching TRBD2. CDR1 SEHNR and CDR2 FQNEAQ come from the germline V gene (reference sequence). CDR3 size: 16 residues. Losses at the gene ends were 0 bases for V and 2 bases for J; bases not matched to a gene: 2. CDR3 sequence: CASSLALAGVTDTQYF. For the CDR3, the DNA is TGTGCCAGCAGCTTAGCTCTAGCGGGGGTCACAGATACGCAGTATTTT.

This clonotype was observed a handful of times. V gene TRBV12-3 or TRBV12-4 combines with J gene TRBJ1-3, with D hard to call. The V and J ends lost 3 bases and 4 bases respectively, with 4 bases between them. This CDR3 comprises 12 residues. In nucleotides, the CDR3 is TGTGCCAGCAGTTTTGCCGGAAACACCATATATTTT. Protein product: CASSFAGNTIYF.

The chain uses TRBV7-9 and TRBJ2-1, with D perhaps matching TRBD2 (5 bases). The CDR3 runs to 17 residues. The germline V and J ends were trimmed by 5 bases and 5 bases, with 22 bases remaining between them. Germline CDR1 reads SEHNR; CDR2 reads FQNEAQ (reference sequence). CDR3 sequence reads: CASSPPGVTRLDNEQFF. For the CDR3, the DNA is TGTGCCAGCAGCCCACCCGGGGTCACCCGTCTGGACAATGAGCAGTTCTTC.

The chain links TRBV20-1 to TRBJ2-1; D remains unclear. Trimming stripped 1 base from V and 10 bases from J, with 14 bases between. From germline, CDR1 is DFQATT and CDR2 SNEGSKA (reference sequence). The CDR3 length is 13 residues. The DNA for the CDR3 is TGCAGTGCTAGAGTCTATGGCAACCGGGAGCAGTTCTTC. Encoded protein: CSARVYGNREQFF.

This clonotype was observed a few times. This sequence joins TRBV13 and TRBJ2-5; 7 bases line up with TRBD1. J gave up 3 bases and V 5 bases, and 15 bases lay outside the gene matches. CDR3 length: 17 residues. The germline gives CDR1 PRHDT, CDR2 FYEKMQ (reference sequence). The CDR3 region is CASSPPPGTEGKETQYF. CDR3 sequence (DNA): TGTGCCAGCAGCCCCCCGCCCGGGACAGAGGGAAAAGAGACCCAGTACTTC.

The chain links TRBV24-1 to TRBJ1-6; D is perhaps TRBD1 (6 bases). CDR1 and CDR2 from the germline V gene are KGHDR and SFDVKD. The CDR3 runs 13 residues. V lost 3 bases and J lost 12, with 11 bases in between. CDR3 region: CATSDLQGGPLHF. The CDR3 coding sequence is TGTGCCACCAGTGATCTACAGGGAGGACCCCTCCACTTT.

CDR3 region: CATSSTGGAIGNTEAFF. CDR3 in DNA: TGTGCCACCAGCAGCACAGGGGGCGCGATTGGGAACACTGAAGCTTTCTTT. The chain combines TRBV15 with TRBJ1-1, with 9 bases identical to TRBD1. V lost 3 bases and J lost 1; bases outside the gene matches: 9. Germline CDR1 LNHNV, CDR2 YYDKDF (reference sequence). The CDR3 extends over 17 amino acids. Looking up the rest from reference TRBV15 and TRBJ1-1 gives the full variable domain: DAMVIQNPRYQVTQFGKPVTLSCSQTLNHNVMYWYQQKSSQAPKLLFHYYDKDFNNEADTPDNFQSRRPNTSFCFLDIRSPGLGDTAMYLCATSSTGGAIGNTEAFFGQGTRLTVV.

The chain is built from TRBV12-3 or TRBV12-4 and TRBJ2-7; D is ambiguous. The CDR3 has 14 residues. V was shortened by 5 bases and J by 2 bases, with 13 bases between the two germline ends. The CDR3 region is CASSKRPQAYEQYF. CDR3 nucleotides: TGTGCCAGCAGTAAAAGGCCCCAAGCCTACGAGCAGTACTTC.

The chain is built from TRBV5-1 and TRBJ2-2; D ambiguous. The CDR3 loop spans 13 amino acids. V dropped 1 base and J dropped 4 bases, with 5 bases sitting between them. CDR1 SGHRS and CDR2 YFSETQ come from the germline V gene. The CDR3 DNA reads as TGCGCCAGCAGCTTGTTGACCACCGGGGAGCTGTTTTTT. This gives the protein CASSLLTTGELFF.

The rearrangement links TRBV11-2 to TRBJ2-1; 11 bases are a match to TRBD2. Germline assignment: CDR1 SGHAT and CDR2 FQNNGV. Germline trimming cut 5 bases from V and 13 bases from J; bases unmatched to any gene: 16. This CDR3 spans 16 amino acids. This CDR3 reads CASSPASGRSGGDQFF. CDR3 in DNA: TGTGCCAGCAGCCCCGCTAGCGGGAGGTCTGGCGGGGATCAGTTCTTC.

The chain has TRBV24-1 and TRBJ2-3, with D possibly matching TRBD1 (5 bases). Germline lookup yields CDR1 KGHDR and CDR2 SFDVKD. V was clipped by 2 bases and J by 2 bases, with 7 bases between them. CDR3 length: 14 residues. As DNA, the CDR3 is TGTGCCACCAGTGATTCAGGGTTCACAGATACGCAGTATTTT. Its protein product is CATSDSGFTDTQYF.

The gene calls are TRBV3-1 and TRBJ2-3, with 8 bases identical to TRBD2. With V trimmed by 2 bases and J by 3 bases, 7 bases remained unmatched. The CDR3 runs 16 residues. Germline-derived CDR1 and CDR2 are LGHDT and YNNKEL (reference sequence). CDR3 in DNA: TGTGCCAGCAGCCAAACCTGGGGCGGGGGGACAGATACGCAGTATTTT. Translated, it gives CASSQTWGGGTDTQYF.

This clonotype has a handful of counts. CDR3 protein: CASSLATGTDYGYTF. The DNA of the CDR3 is TGCGCCAGCAGCTTGGCCACAGGGACGGACTATGGCTACACCTTC. The V gene is TRBV5-1, the J gene TRBJ1-2; TRBD1 is a possible D gene (6 bases). Germline V gene sequence: CDR1 SGHRS, CDR2 YFSETQ. V was cut by 0 bases and J by 3 bases, with 12 bases left in between. CDR3 length equals 15 residues. The whole variable domain, filled in from reference TRBV5-1 and TRBJ1-2, reads KAGVTQTPRYLIKTRGQQVTLSCSPISGHRSVSWYQQTPGQGLQFLFEYFSETQRNKGNFPGRFSGRQFSNSRSEMNVSTLELGDSALYLCASSLATGTDYGYTFGSGTRLTVV.

This clonotype was counted once. The gene calls are TRBV4-2 and TRBJ2-2, with TRBD1 as a possible D gene (6 bases). V lost 6 bases and J 4 bases, leaving 15 bases between the germline ends. CDR1 is LGHNA, CDR2 YNFKEQ, per germline. The CDR3 runs to 15 residues. CDR3 DNA: TGTGCCAGCAGTCCAGGGGTTAGTGGCACCGGGGAGCTGTTTTTT. Translating gives CASSPGVSGTGELFF.

This clonotype has more than one count but fewer than ten. The chain links TRBV18 to TRBJ1-5, with 8 bases that match TRBD1. J gave up 3 bases and V 6 bases, and 4 bases lay outside the gene matches. The CDR3 is made up of 14 amino acids. Per germline, CDR1 KGHSH and CDR2 LQKENI. CDR3 sequence: CASSPTGDNQPQHF. DNA for the CDR3: TGTGCCAGCTCTCCGACAGGGGACAATCAGCCCCAGCATTTT.

For the CDR3, the DNA is TGTGCCACCAGTGACCCTAGCAGAAGCTACGAGCAGTACTTC. Protein: CATSDPSRSYEQYF. V and J are TRBV24-1 and TRBJ2-7, with D maybe TRBD2 (5 bases). The CDR3 extends over 14 amino acids. Trimming pared 4 bases from V and 3 bases from J, leaving 12 bases between. CDR1 is KGHDR, CDR2 SFDVKD, per germline.

This clonotype has ten or more counts. The genes are TRBV3-1 and TRBJ2-2; D not certain. In germline, CDR1 is LGHDT, CDR2 YNNKEL (reference sequence). V was trimmed by 0 bases and J by 9 bases, leaving 14 bases between them. The CDR3 is 15 residues long. The CDR3 here is CASSQEISVPRELFF. CDR3 bases: TGTGCCAGCAGCCAAGAAATTTCCGTTCCGAGGGAGCTGTTTTTT. Using reference TRBV3-1 and TRBJ2-2 for the parts outside the CDR3, the full variable domain is DTAVSQTPKYLVTQMGNDKSIKCEQNLGHDTMYWYKQDSKKFLKIMFSYNNKELIINETVPNRFSPKSPDKAHLNLHINSLELGDSAVYFCASSQEISVPRELFFGEGSRLTVL.

The CDR3: CATGNFYEQYF. For the CDR3, the DNA is TGTGCCACCGGGAACTTCTACGAGCAGTACTTC. This rearrangement joins TRBV24-1 to TRBJ2-7; D ambiguous. V was shortened by 9 bases and J by 3 bases, with 8 bases between the two germline ends. This CDR3 region has 11 residues. Germline V gene sequence: CDR1 KGHDR, CDR2 SFDVKD.

The rearrangement links TRBV14 to TRBJ1-6; the D gene is possibly TRBD1 (6 bases). Trimming left V 5 bases short and J 4 bases short, with 9 bases between. CDR3 size: 14 residues. Germline assignment: CDR1 SGHDN and CDR2 FVKESK. Written as DNA, the CDR3 is TGTGCCAGCAGCAACAGGGTATATAATTCACCCCTCCACTTT. Its translation is CASSNRVYNSPLHF.

The J gene is TRBJ2-3, the V gene TRBV7-3; weak D call: TRBD2 (5 bases). Germline V gene lookup returns CDR1 SGHTA and CDR2 FQGTGA. CDR3 length: 15 amino acids. V lost 2 bases to trimming and J lost 3 bases, with 12 bases between them. CDR3 DNA: TGTGCCAGCAGCTTATCGGTCCGGGGAACAGATACGCAGTATTTT. Protein product: CASSLSVRGTDTQYF.

This clonotype was picked up many times. The rearrangement uses TRBV7-8 and TRBJ1-1; 7 bases map to TRBD1. Trimming took 5 bases from V and 4 from J; bases not matched to a gene: 7. The length of the CDR3 is 14 residues. In germline, CDR1 is SGHVS, CDR2 FQNEAQ. The chain's CDR3 is CASSLETGFTEAFF. In DNA form, the CDR3 reads TGTGCCAGCAGCCTAGAGACAGGGTTCACTGAAGCTTTCTTT.

The rearrangement links TRBV27 to TRBJ2-5; 7 bases agree with TRBD1. Germline-derived CDR1 and CDR2 are MNHEY and SMNVEV (reference sequence). The CDR3 runs 13 residues. The ends lost 3 bases at V and 3 bases at J; junction bases unmatched: 1. In DNA form, the CDR3 reads TGTGCCAGCAGTTTCGACAGGGAAGAGACCCAGTACTTC. It codes for CASSFDREETQYF.

The chain is built from TRBV4-2 and TRBJ2-3, with 9 bases identical to TRBD1. In germline, CDR1 is LGHNA, CDR2 YNFKEQ. The trim removed 0 bases at V and 2 bases at J, leaving 3 bases unmatched. This CDR3 spans 16 amino acids. CDR3 sequence: CASSQEGQGNTDTQYF. Here the CDR3 DNA reads TGTGCCAGCAGCCAAGAGGGACAGGGAAACACAGATACGCAGTATTTT.

This chain joins TRBV25-1 and TRBJ1-1; D might be TRBD1 (5 bases). V was clipped by 4 bases and J by 0 bases, with 9 bases between them. Per the germline V gene, CDR1 is MGHDK and CDR2 is SYGVNS. CDR3 length: 14 amino acids. The CDR3 loop reads CASSAGHMNTEAFF. The CDR3 DNA is TGTGCCAGCAGTGCCGGACATATGAACACTGAAGCTTTCTTT.

This clonotype was picked up a small number of times. V is TRBV19 and J is TRBJ2-3; a weak D match, TRBD1 (6 bases). The V gene lost 4 bases and the J gene lost 6 bases, with 20 bases spanning the gap. Germline CDR1 is LNHDA and CDR2 is SQIVND (reference sequence). The CDR3 contains 16 residues. CDR3: CASSTSTGVLLDTQYF. The CDR3 nucleotides are TGTGCCAGTAGTACTTCGACAGGTGTTCTGCTGGATACGCAGTATTTT.

In its sample, this clonotype was seen many times. This chain links TRBV7-7 with TRBJ2-2; D is perhaps TRBD1 (6 bases). Germline V gene lookup returns CDR1 SSHAT and CDR2 FNYEAQ (reference sequence). Trimming shortened V by 5 bases and J by 1 base, and 8 bases separated the two germline ends. This CDR3 spans 14 amino acids. DNA for the CDR3: TGTGCCAGCAGCCCGACAGGGAACACCGGGGAGCTGTTTTTT. This sequence encodes CASSPTGNTGELFF.

The DNA of the CDR3 is TGTGCCAGCAGCGGAGGGGCGGGGAGCACAGATACGCAGTATTTT. It is translated as CASSGGAGSTDTQYF. The rearrangement joins TRBV11-3 to TRBJ2-3; weak D call: TRBD2 (6 bases). Per the germline V gene, CDR1 is SGHNT and CDR2 is YENEEA. CDR3 length: 15 amino acids. Trimming left V 5 bases short and J 0 bases short, with 12 bases between.